This TCR beta chain was sequenced during a study of T cell repertoires in cytomegalovirus infection. Overall study context: CMV epitopes that were recently identified and HLA-C-restricted were used alongside well-studied HLA-B-restricted ones. An indication of both CMV infection and matching HLA type came from public TCR beta signatures. Study-wide results and caveats: HLA-C-restricted CMV clonotypes gave the most frequent clonotype in two of eight donors.

Trimming shortened V by 4 bases and J by 3 bases, and 8 bases separated the two germline ends. This CDR3 is 13 amino acids long. In germline, CDR1 is SGDLS, CDR2 YYNGEE. This clonotype was recorded once. The antigen is undetermined. TCRdb reprocessed the reads via MiXCR and lists one record per CDR3 protein. Seen here are 360,000 or so distinct CDR3 sequences, about 34% observed once, and the top ten hold roughly 12%. V gene TRBV9 combines with J gene TRBJ1-3, with D unclear. The TCR was taken from a human donor in good health (CMV status not recorded). Some clones in this sample may be carry-over from other donors' samples. The sample consisted of cultured PBMCs, taken from culture after CMV antigen stimulation. For the CDR3, the DNA is TGTGCCAGCAGCCCAAGAGGTGGAAACACCATATATTTT. Amino acid sequence: CASSPRGGNTIYF.